This T cell receptor beta chain was recorded in a study of blood T cell repertoires in COVID-19. Clinical histories supplied by participants themselves formed the basis of cohort assignment. TCRdb's copy holds only in-frame clones and misses some; the assay was immunoSEQ multiplex PCR. The repertoire includes 150,000 or so clones, around four fifths of them detected once, and roughly 4% sits in the top ten. This clone was detected ten times or more. The receptor was derived from a woman in her forties or fifties in a cohort exposed to, infected with or recovered from COVID-19 (not recorded which). Specimen: PBMCs or T cells enriched from blood (not recorded which).

CDR3 DNA: TGTGCCTCTAGTATGTACGGGGTCCACGAGCAGTACTTC. Protein product: CASSMYGVHEQYF. This chain connects TRBV19 to TRBJ2-7; perhaps TRBD2 as D (5 bases). The CDR3 has 13 residues. Per germline, CDR1 LNHDA and CDR2 SQIVND (reference sequence). Trimming removed 11 bases from V and 5 bases from J, with 19 bases in between.